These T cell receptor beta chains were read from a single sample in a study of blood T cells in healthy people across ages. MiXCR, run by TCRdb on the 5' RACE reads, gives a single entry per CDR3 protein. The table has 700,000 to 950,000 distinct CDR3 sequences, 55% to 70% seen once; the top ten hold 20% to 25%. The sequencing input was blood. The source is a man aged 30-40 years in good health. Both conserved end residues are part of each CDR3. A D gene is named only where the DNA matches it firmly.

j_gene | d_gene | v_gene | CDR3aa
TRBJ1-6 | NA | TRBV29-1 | CSASNGDSPLHF
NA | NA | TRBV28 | CASSVSYYEQYF
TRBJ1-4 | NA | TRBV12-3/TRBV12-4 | CASSLGVVEKLFF
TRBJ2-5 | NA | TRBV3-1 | CASSQAGVGGETQYF
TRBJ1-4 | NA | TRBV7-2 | CASGPQGLGKLFF
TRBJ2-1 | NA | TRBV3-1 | CASSQGVRDEQFF
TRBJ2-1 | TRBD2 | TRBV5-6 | CASSIAGGGSYNEQFF
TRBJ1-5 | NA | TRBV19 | CAGGGGNSNQPQHF
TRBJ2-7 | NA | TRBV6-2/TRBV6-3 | CASSFVGSYEQYF
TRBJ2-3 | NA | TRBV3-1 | CASTSTQGGDTQYF
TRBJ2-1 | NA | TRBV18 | CASSIEYSNEQFF
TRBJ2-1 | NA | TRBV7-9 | CASSLKRDEQFF
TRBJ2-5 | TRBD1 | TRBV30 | CAWATGTAQETQYF
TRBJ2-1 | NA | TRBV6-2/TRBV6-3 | CASSPKRLGNVQFF
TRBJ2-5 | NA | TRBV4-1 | CASSRTMTGSEETQYF
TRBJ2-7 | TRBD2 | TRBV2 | CASRASLAAPVTQYF
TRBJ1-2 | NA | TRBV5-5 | CASSLGIEVKGGYTF
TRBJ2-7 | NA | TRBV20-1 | CSASRGSSYEQYF
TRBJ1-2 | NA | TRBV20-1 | CSARGGWGYTF
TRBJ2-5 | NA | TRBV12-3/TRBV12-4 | CASSDSFQETQYF
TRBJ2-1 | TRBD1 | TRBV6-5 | CASSSPRDRDRNEQFF
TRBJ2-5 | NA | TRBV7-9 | CASSTQLALGGETQYF
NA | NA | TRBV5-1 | CASSLVSGTATYEQYF
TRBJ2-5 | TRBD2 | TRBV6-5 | CASSYSIGSGGEQETQYF
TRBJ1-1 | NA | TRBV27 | CASIDRTPSLGTEAFF
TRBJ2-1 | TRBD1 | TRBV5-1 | CASSFGDRNNEQFF
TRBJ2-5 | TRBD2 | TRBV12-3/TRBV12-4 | CASSLTGGTQETQYF
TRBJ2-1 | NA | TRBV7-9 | CASSPVSYNEQFF